The 10 T cell receptor beta chains presented below share a single source sample, sequenced in a study of T cell responses to AZD1222 COVID-19 vaccine. Repertoires were generated with immunoSEQ multiplex PCR, while TCRdb's copy carries only in-frame clones and drops some. Here the sample spans 200,000 or so clones, about 90% being singletons. Sequenced material: peripheral blood, taken on day 0 of MenACWY control vaccination. These receptors originate from an adult in good health.

The chain employs TRBV6-7 and TRBJ1-5; tentative D call: TRBD1 (5 bases). TRBV6-7 qualifies as an ORF whose function is uncertain. This CDR3 has 17 residues. Trimming took off 0 bases at V and 4 bases at J, with 16 bases between the two ends. The CDR3 nucleotides are TGTGCCAGCAGTTACTCTCCGGGGGGTCCTCGAAATCAGCCCCAGCATTTT. Amino acids: CASSYSPGGPRNQPQHF.

This chain uses TRBV7-2 with TRBJ1-1, with no clear D. This CDR3 contains 11 residues. The V gene's germline CDR1 is SGHTA and CDR2 FQGNSA. V was shortened by 4 bases and J by 13 bases, with 13 bases between the two germline ends. DNA for the CDR3: TGTGCCAGCAGCTCTAGCGGACTTTTTTTCTTT. Protein product: CASSSSGLFFF.

J is TRBJ2-1 and V is TRBV4-2, with D uncertain. Germline values: CDR1 LGHNA, CDR2 YNFKEQ. Trimming took off 0 bases at V and 0 bases at J, with 15 bases between the two ends. There are 18 residues in the CDR3. The CDR3 sequence is CASSQDITLASSYNEQFF. In DNA, the CDR3 is TGTGCCAGCAGCCAAGATATCACACTCGCCAGCTCCTACAATGAGCAGTTCTTC.

This chain connects TRBV6-5 to TRBJ1-6; no firm D call. Looked up from germline, CDR1 is MNHEY and CDR2 is SVGAGI. V was cut by 2 bases and J by 8 bases, with 13 bases left in between. The CDR3 is 15 amino acids. CDR3 sequence: CASSYNGERDSPLHF. CDR3 in DNA: TGTGCCAGCAGTTACAATGGGGAACGGGATTCACCCCTCCACTTT.

The chain couples TRBV7-9 to TRBJ2-3; 7 bases are shared with TRBD2. Looked up from germline, CDR1 is SEHNR and CDR2 is FQNEAQ (reference sequence). The V segment lost 1 base and the J segment 4 bases; nucleotides outside the gene matches: 5. The CDR3 loop spans 15 amino acids. Here the CDR3 reads CASSLDAAGADTQYF. The CDR3 region has the DNA TGTGCCAGCAGCTTAGATGCCGCGGGGGCAGATACGCAGTATTTT. Supplemented by reference TRBV7-9 and TRBJ2-3, the full variable domain reads DTGVSQNPRHKITKRGQNVTFRCDPISEHNRLYWYRQTLGQGPEFLTYFQNEAQLEKSRLLSDRFSAERPKGSFSTLEIQRTEQGDSAMYLCASSLDAAGADTQYFGPGTRLTVL.

This chain joins TRBV15 and TRBJ2-5; 8 bases line up with TRBD2. Trimming cost V 0 bases and J 1 base; bases outside gene matches: 4. Germline CDR1 LNHNV, CDR2 YYDKDF (reference sequence). The CDR3 has 16 residues. The CDR3, as DNA: TGTGCCACCAGCAGAGATCTCGGGGGGGGCCAAGAGACCCAGTACTTC. Protein sequence: CATSRDLGGGQETQYF.

This rearrangement joins TRBV7-2 to TRBJ2-7; TRBD2 is a possible D gene (6 bases). This CDR3 comprises 14 residues. Per the germline V gene, CDR1 is SGHTA and CDR2 is FQGNSA. Trimming removed 1 base at V and 4 bases at J, with 11 bases between. The CDR3 DNA is TGTGCCAGCAGCTTAGGCGGGGAAGGATACGAGCAGTACTTC. Its translation is CASSLGGEGYEQYF.

This chain uses TRBV28 with TRBJ1-1; D perhaps matches TRBD1 (6 bases). This CDR3 is built from 15 residues. The germline gives CDR1 MDHEN, CDR2 SYDVKM. The V end was cut by 2 bases, the J end by 4 bases, with 14 bases between. The CDR3 reads CASSLSGQGSTEAFF. The CDR3 DNA reads TGTGCCAGCAGTTTAAGCGGGCAGGGGAGCACTGAAGCTTTCTTT.

The chain joins TRBV7-8 to TRBJ1-2; possible D gene TRBD1, 5 bases. The CDR3 loop spans 14 amino acids. Trimming pared 5 bases from V and 4 bases from J, leaving 14 bases between. Germline CDR1 SGHVS, CDR2 FQNEAQ. DNA for the CDR3: TGTGCCAGCAGCGCTCGGGACTCAAGCTATGGCTACACCTTC. Translating it yields CASSARDSSYGYTF.

CDR3 sequence reads: CASSQLIPVGAGELFF. The CDR3 DNA sequence: TGTGCCAGCAGTCAACTTATCCCGGTTGGTGCCGGGGAGCTGTTTTTT. The chain carries TRBV2 and TRBJ2-2, with D unresolved. From germline, CDR1 is SNHLY and CDR2 FYNNEI. This CDR3 has 16 residues. The V and J ends lost 5 bases and 6 bases respectively, with 19 bases between them.